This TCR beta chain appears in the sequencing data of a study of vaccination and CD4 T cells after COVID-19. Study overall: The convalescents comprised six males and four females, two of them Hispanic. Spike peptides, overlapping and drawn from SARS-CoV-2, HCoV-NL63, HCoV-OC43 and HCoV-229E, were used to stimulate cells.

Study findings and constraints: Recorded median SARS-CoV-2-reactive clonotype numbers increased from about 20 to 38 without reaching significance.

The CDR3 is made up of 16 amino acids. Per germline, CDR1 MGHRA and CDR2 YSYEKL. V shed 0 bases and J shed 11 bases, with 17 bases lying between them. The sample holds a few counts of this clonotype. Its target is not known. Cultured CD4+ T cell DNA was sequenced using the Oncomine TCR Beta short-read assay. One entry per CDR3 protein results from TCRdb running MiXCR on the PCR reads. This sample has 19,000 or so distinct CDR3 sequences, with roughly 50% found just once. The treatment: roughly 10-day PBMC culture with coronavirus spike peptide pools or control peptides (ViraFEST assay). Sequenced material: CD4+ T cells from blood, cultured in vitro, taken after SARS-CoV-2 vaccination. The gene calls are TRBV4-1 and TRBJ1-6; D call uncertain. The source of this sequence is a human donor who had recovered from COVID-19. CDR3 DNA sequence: TGCGCCAGCAGCCAAGATATATTGGCGGGTAGGGCACCCCTCCACTTT. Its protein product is CASSQDILAGRAPLHF.